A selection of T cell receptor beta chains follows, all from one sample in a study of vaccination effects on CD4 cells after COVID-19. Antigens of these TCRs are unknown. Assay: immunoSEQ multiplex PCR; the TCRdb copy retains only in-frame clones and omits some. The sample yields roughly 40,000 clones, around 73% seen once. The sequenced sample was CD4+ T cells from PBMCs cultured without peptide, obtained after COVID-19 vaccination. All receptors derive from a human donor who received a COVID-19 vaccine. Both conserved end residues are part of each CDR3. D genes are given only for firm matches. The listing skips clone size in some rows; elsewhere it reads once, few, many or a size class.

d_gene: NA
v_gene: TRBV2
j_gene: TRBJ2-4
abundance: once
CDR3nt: TGTGCCAGCAGTGAAGACACAAACATTCAGTACTTC
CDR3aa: CASSEDTNIQYF

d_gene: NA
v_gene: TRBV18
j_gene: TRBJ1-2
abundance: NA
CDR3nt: TGTGCCAGCTCACCAACACCCCCTAACTATGGCTACACCTTC
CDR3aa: CASSPTPPNYGYTF

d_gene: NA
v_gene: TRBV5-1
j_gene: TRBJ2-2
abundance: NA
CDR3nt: TGCGCCAGCAGCACCGGACTGAACACCGGGGAGCTGTTTTTT
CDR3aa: CASSTGLNTGELFF

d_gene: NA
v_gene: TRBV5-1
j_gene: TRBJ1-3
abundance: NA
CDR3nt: TGCGCCAGCAGCTTGGCCGGCAGGGTCGCTGGAAACACCATATATTTT
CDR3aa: CASSLAGRVAGNTIYF

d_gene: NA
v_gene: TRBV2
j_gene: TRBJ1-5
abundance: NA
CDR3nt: TGTGCCAGCAGCGCCTCCACGGCCAAGGGGGTTCAGCCCCAGCATTTT
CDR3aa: CASSASTAKGVQPQHF

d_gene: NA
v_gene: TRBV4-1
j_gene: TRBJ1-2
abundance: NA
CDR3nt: TGCGCCAGCAGCCAAGAGGGGGGAGAGAAGAACTATGGCTACACCTTC
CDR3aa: CASSQEGGEKNYGYTF

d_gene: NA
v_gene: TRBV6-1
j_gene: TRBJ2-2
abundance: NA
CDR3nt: TGTGCCAGCAGTGAAGCGGGACCGGGGACCGGGGAGCTGTTTTTT
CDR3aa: CASSEAGPGTGELFF

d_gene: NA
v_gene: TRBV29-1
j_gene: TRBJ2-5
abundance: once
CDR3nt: TGCAGCGTTGAAGATTGGAGGGATCAGGAGACCCAGTACTTC
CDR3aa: CSVEDWRDQETQYF

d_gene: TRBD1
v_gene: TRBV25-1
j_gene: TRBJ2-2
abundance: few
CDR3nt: TGTGCCAGCATATTGGGACAGGGCGACACCGGGGAGCTGTTTTTT
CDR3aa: CASILGQGDTGELFF

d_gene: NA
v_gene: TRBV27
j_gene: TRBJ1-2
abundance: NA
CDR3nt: TGTGCCAGCAGTGATCTCTCAGGGCCCTATGGCTACACCTTC
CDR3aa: CASSDLSGPYGYTF

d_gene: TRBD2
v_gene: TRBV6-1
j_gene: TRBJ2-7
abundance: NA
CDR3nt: TGTGCCAGCAGTGACATAGCGGGAGGGCCTGTAAAGCAGTACTTC
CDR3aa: CASSDIAGGPVKQYF

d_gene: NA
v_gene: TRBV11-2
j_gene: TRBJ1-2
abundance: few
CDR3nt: TGTGCCAGCAGCTTAAGGGGCCGGCAGGAGGACTATGGCTACACCTTC
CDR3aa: CASSLRGRQEDYGYTF

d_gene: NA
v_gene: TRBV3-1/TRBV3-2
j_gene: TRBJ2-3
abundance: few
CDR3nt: TGTGCCAGCAGCCCGCGGGACAGCTACACAGATACGCAGTATTTT
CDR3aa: CASSPRDSYTDTQYF

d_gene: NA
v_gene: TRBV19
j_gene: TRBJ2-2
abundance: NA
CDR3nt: TGTGCCAGTAGTATTCGACCCGACCTGAACACCGGGGAGCTGTTTTTT
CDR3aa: CASSIRPDLNTGELFF